This is a list of T cell receptor beta chains from one sample in a study of T cell repertoires and HLA-DP antigens. TCRdb's table, derived via immunoSEQ multiplex PCR, lists solely in-frame clones and lacks some. The profile shows approximately 86,000 clones, around 86% of them singletons. These TCRs' antigens remain unknown. The sequencing input was CD4+ T cells from PBMCs. These receptors came from a man aged 50-60 years in good health and CMV-seronegative. Each CDR3 is given with its conserved first and last residue. The order of the fields is clone size, J gene, V gene, D gene, CDR3 DNA, CDR3 protein. D genes are given only for firm matches. Expanded clones are given a class, and other clones once, few, many or no size at all.

-	TRBJ2-1	TRBV7-2	-	TGTGCCAGCAGCCCCAGCCGAAGCGGAAGATCGTATGAGCAGTTCTTC	CASSPSRSGRSYEQFF
-	TRBJ2-7	TRBV6-6	TRBD1	TGTGCCAGCAGTTCAACCGGGACAGGCAAAGAGCAGTACTTC	CASSSTGTGKEQYF
-	TRBJ1-2	TRBV7-2	-	TGTGCCAGCAGCCCCCAAGACAAGCTGCTCTATGGCTACACCTTC	CASSPQDKLLYGYTF
-	TRBJ1-2	TRBV7-6	-	TGTGCCAGCAGCTTAGCGCCTTCCCGGGAATCTGGCTACACCTTC	CASSLAPSRESGYTF
-	TRBJ2-1	TRBV11-3	-	TGTGCCAGCAGCTCGGGGGACAGCTCCTACAATGAGCAGTTCTTC	CASSSGDSSYNEQFF
-	TRBJ1-2	TRBV11-1	TRBD1	TGTGCCAGCAGCTTATCAGGGGGGTCAAATGGCTACACCTTC	CASSLSGGSNGYTF
-	TRBJ2-1	TRBV9	TRBD2	TGTGCCAGCAGTTCTAGCGGGAGGTACAATGAGCAGTTCTTC	CASSSSGRYNEQFF
-	TRBJ2-1	TRBV18	-	TGTGCCAGCTCACACCAGGGCCACGCGGGCAATGAGCAGTTCTTC	CASSHQGHAGNEQFF
once	TRBJ2-7	TRBV2	-	TGTGCCAGCACAGGGGACGAGCAGTACTTC	CASTGDEQYF
-	TRBJ1-1	TRBV2	TRBD1	TGTGCCAGCACGGACAGGGAGAACACTGAAGCTTTCTTT	CASTDRENTEAFF
-	TRBJ2-5	TRBV27	TRBD1	TGTGCCAGCAGGACGACAGGGCCTTCGGCCCAGTACTTC	CASRTTGPSAQYF
few	TRBJ2-3	TRBV28	-	TGTGCCAGCAGGGGAACCGGGACTGGAGAAGATACGCAGTATTTT	CASRGTGTGEDTQYF
-	TRBJ2-4	TRBV25-1	-	TGTGCCAGCAGTGAAGTGGGACTAAACATTCAGTACTTC	CASSEVGLNIQYF
-	TRBJ1-1	TRBV25-1	-	TGTGCCAGCAGCCCAAGGGGGAACACTGAAGCTTTCTTT	CASSPRGNTEAFF
-	TRBJ2-3	TRBV5-1	TRBD1	TGCGCCAGCAGCGCCGGGACAGCCCTTCCAGATACGCAGTATTTT	CASSAGTALPDTQYF
-	TRBJ1-1	TRBV18	TRBD1	TGTGCCAGCTCCCCGGGACAGGGGGCAGAAGCTTTCTTT	CASSPGQGAEAFF
-	TRBJ2-3	TRBV2	-	TGTGCCAGCAGTGAACGGGGAGGCACAGATACGCAGTATTTT	CASSERGGTDTQYF
-	TRBJ2-3	TRBV4-1	-	TGCGCCAGCAGCCAAGAGTCGAGAGATACGCAGTATTTT	CASSQESRDTQYF
-	TRBJ1-5	TRBV2	-	TGTGCCAGCAGTGAAGCGTTGCAGGCTACCGGACCCCAGCATTTT	CASSEALQATGPQHF
-	TRBJ2-5	TRBV19	-	TGTGCCAGGGCGGACTTTGAGACCCAGTACTTC	CARADFETQYF
-	TRBJ1-5	TRBV6-5	TRBD1	TGTGCCAGCAGTTTGGGACAGGTTAATCAGCCCCAGCATTTT	CASSLGQVNQPQHF
-	TRBJ2-3	TRBV7-9	TRBD1	TGTGCCAGCAGCCCCGCCGGGACAGAGAACACAGATACGCAGTATTTT	CASSPAGTENTDTQYF
-	TRBJ2-1	TRBV9	-	TGTGCCAGCAGCGTGAGCCCGTTCAGCGGCTTAAACAATGAGCAGTTCTTC	CASSVSPFSGLNNEQFF
-	TRBJ1-1	TRBV7-9	-	TGTGCCAGCAGCCAAAAATCGACAGGGAACACTGAAGCTTTCTTT	CASSQKSTGNTEAFF
-	TRBJ2-5	TRBV7-9	TRBD2	TGTGCCAGCAGCCTTTTCGCGGGGGTAGGAGAGACCCAGTACTTC	CASSLFAGVGETQYF
once	TRBJ1-5	TRBV6-6	TRBD1	TGTGCCAGCAGTCCGGGACAGGGGGGGAATCAGCCCCAGCATTTT	CASSPGQGGNQPQHF
few	TRBJ1-5	TRBV18	-	TGTGCCAGCTCGAACGGAATGGATCAGCCCCAGCATTTT	CASSNGMDQPQHF
-	TRBJ1-1	TRBV30	-	TGTGCCTGGAGTTCATCCCTTGGGGTAGCTTTCTTT	CAWSSSLGVAFF
-	TRBJ2-3	TRBV14	-	TGTGCCAGCAGCCAAGATTGGGCCAGGTCAGATACGCAGTATTTT	CASSQDWARSDTQYF
-	TRBJ1-1	TRBV6-5	-	TGTGCCAGCAGTTACGAGGGGGGGTTCGTTTTCTTT	CASSYEGGFVFF
few	TRBJ1-1	TRBV7-9	-	TGTGCCAGCAGCGTAACCTTCAAGAGGGGAACTGAAGCTTTCTTT	CASSVTFKRGTEAFF
few	TRBJ1-1	TRBV7-2	-	TGTGCCAGCAGCCCTGAAGGTAGAAGGATGAACACTGAAGCTTTCTTT	CASSPEGRRMNTEAFF
few	TRBJ2-5	TRBV19	-	TGTGCCAGTAGTCAGGGACGCGCTGGGACCCAGTACTTC	CASSQGRAGTQYF
-	TRBJ2-3	TRBV6-1	-	TGTGCCAGCAGTGAAGTATTTTTGAACACAGATACGCAGTATTTT	CASSEVFLNTDTQYF
-	TRBJ1-1	TRBV10-1	-	TGCGCCAGCAGTGAGTCGCGGGGGGCCTCTGAAGCTTTCTTT	CASSESRGASEAFF
-	TRBJ1-2	TRBV2	TRBD1	TGTGCCAGCAGGAGGACAGGGGACGACGGCTACACCTTC	CASRRTGDDGYTF
-	TRBJ1-1	TRBV27	TRBD1	TGTGCCAGCAAAGGACAGGGGGACACTGAAGCTTTCTTT	CASKGQGDTEAFF
-	TRBJ2-1	TRBV29-1	TRBD2	TGCAGCGCGATAGGTGGGACTAGCGGGAGGCCCGGCTACAATGAGCAGTTCTTC	CSAIGGTSGRPGYNEQFF
-	TRBJ1-2	TRBV4-3	TRBD1	TGCGCCAGCAGCCCGGAGGGGGCCAGGGGCTACACCTTC	CASSPEGARGYTF